This T cell receptor beta chain is drawn from a study of blood T cell repertoires in COVID-19. Germline CDR1 and CDR2: SNHLY and FYNNEI. The length of the CDR3 is 16 residues. V was cut by 7 bases and J by 1 base, with 17 bases left in between. Only in-frame clones appear in the TCRdb table, and some are missing; sequencing was by immunoSEQ multiplex PCR. The sample lists 270,000 or so clones; roughly 88% were seen once. The receptor's source is a woman aged 40 to 55 with acute COVID-19. This rearrangement joins TRBV2 to TRBJ1-5; possibly TRBD1 for D (6 bases). Sequenced sample: PBMCs or T cells enriched from blood (not recorded which). CDR3 sequence: CASKRQRGMSNQPQHF. In DNA, the CDR3 is TGTGCCAGCAAGAGACAGAGGGGGATGAGCAATCAGCCCCAGCATTTT.